This T cell receptor (beta chain) was identified in a study of cytotoxic CD8 clonotypes in ibrutinib-treated CLL. Findings and limits, study-wide: Circulating CD8+ T-cell counts were tracked by baseline clonality, which exceeded that of age-matched healthy donors. The study sampled sustained-remission and progressing patients at different times.

Assay used: immunoSEQ multiplex PCR; TCRdb lists only in-frame clones, some missing. The sample lists some 150,000 clones, about 75% occurring once. This clone was found once. Its antigen is not known. V was clipped by 3 bases and J by 3 bases; unmatched bases: 7. The CDR3 is made up of 16 amino acids. Germline CDR1 reads KGHSH; CDR2 reads LQKENI. Libraries of TCR beta were made from roughly 1.8 micrograms of genomic DNA that came from cryopreserved PBMCs. The clonotype comes from a human donor with chronic lymphocytic leukemia. Sequencing used PBMCs, obtained after 24 months of ibrutinib treatment. V and J are TRBV18 and TRBJ2-2, with 7 bases matching TRBD2. Written as DNA, the CDR3 is TGTGCCAGCTCACCGGGCGGGAGTCGGGACACCGGGGAGCTGTTTTTT. Protein: CASSPGGSRDTGELFF. The entire variable domain, with the rest obtained from reference TRBV18 and TRBJ2-2, is as follows: NAGVMQNPRHLVRRRGQEARLRCSPMKGHSHVYWYRQLPEEGLKFMVYLQKENIIDESGMPKERFSAEFPKEGPSILRIQQVVRGDSAAYFCASSPGGSRDTGELFFGEGSRLTVL.